These T cell receptor beta chains were read from a single sample in a study of shared clonotypes between healthy human individuals. The method was immunoSEQ multiplex PCR; TCRdb's version includes in-frame clones alone and lacks a portion of them. There are roughly 700,000 clones in the sample; 90% occur only once, and 34% lies in the top ten. Sequencing was performed on memory CD8+ T cells from PBMCs. The receptors were gathered from a man younger than 30 in good health. Some clones in this sample may be carry-over from other donors' samples. Both conserved end residues are trimmed from each CDR3.

TRBV15	TRBJ2-7	ATSRDRTGYYEQY
TRBV9	TRBJ1-2	ASSVGTGPLPNYGYT
TRBV28	TRBJ2-7	ASSPRRELDEQY
TRBV7-9	TRBJ1-5	ASSRAGRNQPQH
TRBV28	TRBJ1-4	ASNPRDIGEKLF
TRBV9	TRBJ1-5	ASSPSDRVNQPQH
TRBV30	TRBJ2-5	AWERGGPQETQY
TRBV27	TRBJ2-7	ASSPGGVYYEQY
TRBV4-1	TRBJ2-3	ASSPRMISGTDTQY
TRBV27	TRBJ2-3	ASSPDGTSGTDTQY
TRBV28	TRBJ2-1	ASRDYRGMNEQF
TRBV4-3	TRBJ1-1	ASSQFWTGGNTEAF
TRBV4-1	TRBJ1-1	ASSQGPTGHGEAF
TRBV7-6	TRBJ2-3	ASSFFRDRGMRTDTQY
TRBV11-1	TRBJ1-1	ASSRQRGQGIEAF
TRBV4-3	TRBJ2-3	ASSQGTSRGTDTQY
TRBV4-1	TRBJ1-4	ASSLGDRDEKLF
TRBV28	TRBJ2-2	ASATGTGGFTGELF
TRBV7-9	TRBJ2-7	ASSLNLGGGSSYEQY
TRBV6-5	TRBJ2-7	ASKGPRLEQY
TRBV28	TRBJ2-5	ASTPLRDQQETQY
TRBV7-2	TRBJ2-1	ASSDRTSDEQF
TRBV2	TRBJ1-5	ASTEYRAARGNQPQH
TRBV6-5	TRBJ2-7	ASSFLEGVREQY
TRBV7-9	TRBJ2-1	ASTPTWDETYNEQF
TRBV29-1	TRBJ2-3	SVEGGSGLGTDTQY
TRBV5-8	TRBJ1-5	ASSSLPRGWNQPQH
TRBV15	TRBJ2-5	ATSRQGSETQY
TRBV7-9	TRBJ2-3	ASSAGTSRATDTQY
TRBV27	TRBJ2-5	ASSRRPGQGAWETQY
TRBV6-6	TRBJ2-1	ASSYNEQF
TRBV7-9	TRBJ1-3	ASSSTDWGIIGNTIY
TRBV6-1	TRBJ2-5	ASSEFWAGQETQY
TRBV28	TRBJ2-7	ASSFGLAAYEQY
TRBV14	TRBJ1-5	ASSQDTSNQPQH
TRBV19	TRBJ2-1	ASSAGAYNEQF